These 28 T cell receptor beta chains came from one sample sequenced in a study of graft-versus-host responses after intestinal transplantation. The repertoire was sequenced with immunoSEQ multiplex PCR; TCRdb's copy has only in-frame clones and lacks some. The data contain 15,000 to 20,000 clones, around 40% of them seen just once; the ten biggest clones take up 1.5% to 2.5%. Sequenced material: alloreactive CD4+ T cells from a mixed lymphocyte reaction culture, taken before transplantation. Subset indicated: CFSE-low proliferating T cells sorted from roughly 6-day pre-transplant mixed lymphocyte reaction (GvH or HvG direction). Receptors originate from a human patient who was an organ donor for intestinal transplantation.

The chain has TRBV19 and TRBJ2-7; D is perhaps TRBD1 (6 bases). V lost 5 bases to trimming and J lost 4 bases, with 6 bases between them. The germline V gene has CDR1 LNHDA and CDR2 SQIVND (reference sequence). CDR3 length: 11 amino acids. CDR3 bases: TGTGCCAGTAGTGACAGGTACGAGCAGTACTTC. This encodes CASSDRYEQYF.

This chain uses TRBV27 with TRBJ2-7; either TRBD1 or TRBD2 may fit D (5 bases each). The CDR3 covers 14 residues. With 2 bases removed from V and 2 bases from J, the gap between germline ends came to 10 bases. Germline CDR1 is MNHEY and CDR2 is SMNVEV (reference sequence). CDR3 protein: CASSLIGAPYEQYF. The CDR3 DNA reads as TGTGCCAGCAGTTTAATCGGGGCCCCCTACGAGCAGTACTTC.

The rearrangement links TRBV7-2 to TRBJ1-2; D gene uncertain. Germline V lookup: CDR1 SGHTA, CDR2 FQGNSA. This CDR3 is built from 12 residues. Trimming cost V 5 bases and J 12 bases, with 16 bases left between them. The CDR3 sequence: CASSMLGSPHTF. CDR3 sequence (DNA): TGTGCCAGCAGCATGCTCGGGTCGCCGCACACCTTC.

The chain is built from TRBV10-3 and TRBJ1-5; D not resolved. Deletions cut 4 bases from V and 5 bases from J, with 6 bases between. The CDR3 sequence is 12 residues long. From germline, CDR1 is ENHRY and CDR2 SYGVKD. The CDR3 DNA sequence: TGTGCCATCAGTGCTGGGGATCAGCCCCAGCATTTT. Translated: CAISAGDQPQHF.

The chain links TRBV30 to TRBJ1-3, with a weak D call TRBD1 (5 bases). The CDR3 consists of 14 residues. Germline CDR1 GTSNPN, CDR2 SVGIG (reference sequence). V gave up 1 base and J gave up 2 bases, with 9 bases separating them. CDR3 nucleotides: TGTGCCTGGAGTGGAGTACAGGCTGGAAACACCATATATTTT. Its translation: CAWSGVQAGNTIYF.

The chain joins TRBV7-2 to TRBJ2-7; TRBD2 aligns across 9 bases. Germline V lookup: CDR1 SGHTA, CDR2 FQGNSA. There are 16 residues in the CDR3. V was pared by 1 base and J by 2 bases, with 6 bases of the junction left unmatched. CDR3 region: CASSLDETSGTYEQYF. The CDR3 DNA reads as TGTGCCAGCAGCTTAGATGAGACTAGCGGAACCTACGAGCAGTACTTC.

The chain carries TRBV10-3 and TRBJ2-7, with TRBD1 identical over 9 bases. Germline CDR1 is ENHRY and CDR2 is SYGVKD. The CDR3 covers 14 residues. V was clipped by 8 bases and J by 3 bases; unmatched bases: 8. Here the CDR3 reads CAICRDRDRYEQYF. The CDR3, as DNA: TGTGCCATCTGCCGGGACAGGGACCGCTACGAGCAGTACTTC.

This chain joins TRBV5-1 and TRBJ2-3, with D perhaps matching TRBD1 or TRBD2 (5 bases each). Per the germline V gene, CDR1 is SGHRS and CDR2 is YFSETQ. With 6 bases removed from V and 0 bases from J, the gap between germline ends came to 17 bases. CDR3 length: 16 amino acids. CDR3 in amino acids: CASTILGDGSTDTQYF. As DNA, the CDR3 is TGCGCCAGCACTATTTTAGGGGACGGCAGCACAGATACGCAGTATTTT.

The rearrangement joins TRBV5-1 to TRBJ2-1; 10 positions match TRBD2. Looked up from germline, CDR1 is SGHRS and CDR2 is YFSETQ. The CDR3 extends over 15 amino acids. The V and J ends lost 6 bases and 10 bases, in that order; junction bases with no gene match: 13. The DNA of the CDR3 is TGCGCCAGCATCGGGAGACTAGCGGGTTTCCTAGAGCAGTTCTTC. Translated, it gives CASIGRLAGFLEQFF.

The sample holds a few counts of this clone. The CDR3 spells CASSQDRDSFSNQPQHF. The CDR3 nucleotides read TGCGCCAGCAGCCAAGATAGGGACAGTTTTAGCAATCAGCCCCAGCATTTT. The V and J genes are TRBV4-1 and TRBJ1-5; 7 nucleotides match TRBD1. The germline CDR1 and CDR2 sequences are MGHRA and YSYEKL. The trim removed 0 bases at V and 0 bases at J, leaving 5 bases unmatched. The CDR3 is 17 amino acids.

The chain combines TRBV5-7 with TRBJ2-5; D gene ambiguous. TRBV5-7 is designated an ORF whose function remains uncertain. The CDR3 loop spans 11 amino acids. V was shortened by 4 bases and J by 4 bases, with 5 bases between the two germline ends. CDR3 protein: CASSLAETQYF. In nucleotides, the CDR3 is TGTGCCAGCAGCCTGGCAGAGACCCAGTACTTC.

The V call is TRBV27, the J call TRBJ2-3; D gene unclear. Germline values: CDR1 MNHEY, CDR2 SMNVEV (reference sequence). The CDR3 loop spans 14 amino acids. V lost 2 bases and J lost 2, with 8 bases in between. The CDR3 protein is CASSLSTYTDTQYF. Here the CDR3 DNA reads TGTGCCAGCAGTTTAAGTACTTACACAGATACGCAGTATTTT.

The rearrangement joins TRBV6-1 to TRBJ1-5; a weak D match, TRBD1 (5 bases). Trimming cost V 5 bases and J 0 bases, with 8 bases left between them. The CDR3 has 14 residues. Germline V gene data show CDR1 as MNHNS and CDR2 as SASEGT. CDR3 amino acids: CASSRQNSNQPQHF. The DNA of the CDR3 is TGTGCCAGCAGTAGACAGAATAGCAATCAGCCCCAGCATTTT.

The CDR3 DNA is TGTGCCAGCTCGTCCCCAGACAGGATAGATCAGCCCCAGCATTTT. It codes for CASSSPDRIDQPQHF. J is TRBJ1-5 and V is TRBV28, with TRBD1 as a possible D gene (6 bases). Germline-derived CDR1 and CDR2 are MDHEN and SYDVKM. The V end lost 8 bases, the J end lost 5 bases, and 19 bases lay between the germline ends. This CDR3 comprises 15 residues.

This clone was detected a few times. CDR3 region: CASRGGGVAPSTDTQYF. In DNA form, the CDR3 reads TGCGCCAGCAGGGGAGGGGGGGTAGCACCTAGCACAGATACGCAGTATTTT. The V call is TRBV10-2, the J call TRBJ2-3; D possibly corresponds to TRBD2 (7 bases). Between the trimmed V and J ends, which lost 6 bases and 0 bases, there was a span of 19 bases. CDR3 length equals 17 residues. The germline gives CDR1 WSHSY, CDR2 SAAADI.

The chain employs TRBV28 and TRBJ2-1; TRBD2 is a possible D gene (6 bases). CDR3 length equals 20 residues. Germline V CDR1 and CDR2: MDHEN, SYDVKM. V lost 5 bases and J 2 bases, leaving 28 bases between the germline ends. CDR3 region: CASSPGLFSFRGTAYNEQFF. The CDR3 nucleotides read TGTGCCAGCAGTCCGGGTCTTTTTAGTTTTCGCGGGACCGCCTACAATGAGCAGTTCTTC.

This clone was seen a few times. J is TRBJ2-7 and V is TRBV15; 8 bases align to TRBD1. CDR1 and CDR2 from the germline V gene are LNHNV and YYDKDF (reference sequence). The CDR3 is made up of 20 amino acids. Trimming at V came to 0 bases and at J to 0 bases, leaving 16 bases not matched to a gene. The CDR3 loop reads CATSRDRSERGQVSSYEQYF. Written as DNA, the CDR3 is TGTGCCACCAGCAGAGATAGATCGGAGAGGGGACAGGTGTCCTCCTACGAGCAGTACTTC. Combining the CDR3 with reference TRBV15 and TRBJ2-7 gives the whole variable domain DAMVIQNPRYQVTQFGKPVTLSCSQTLNHNVMYWYQQKSSQAPKLLFHYYDKDFNNEADTPDNFQSRRPNTSFCFLDIRSPGLGDTAMYLCATSRDRSERGQVSSYEQYFGPGTRLTVT.

This clone was found a few times. CDR3 coding DNA: TGTGCCAGCAGCTTATGGGGCAGGGCAGAGCCCCAAGAGACCCAGTACTTC. Protein sequence: CASSLWGRAEPQETQYF. The rearrangement uses TRBV13 and TRBJ2-5; D is possibly TRBD1 (5 bases). Germline CDR1 reads PRHDT; CDR2 reads FYEKMQ (reference sequence). The CDR3 runs to 17 residues. V was pared by 2 bases and J by 1 base, with 17 bases between.

This clone was counted only a few times. V usage is TRBV19 and J usage is TRBJ2-1, with TRBD2 matching 10 bases. The CDR3 runs to 14 residues. The J segment lost 10 bases and the V segment lost 10 bases, leaving 13 bases of the junction unmatched. Germline CDR1 is LNHDA and CDR2 is SQIVND (reference sequence). The CDR3 reads CATWGTSASREQFF. For the CDR3, the DNA is TGTGCCACCTGGGGGACTAGCGCGAGTCGGGAGCAGTTCTTC.

This clone has just one count. The chain combines TRBV5-4 with TRBJ2-7; D possibly matches TRBD1 or TRBD2 (6 bases each). The germline gives CDR1 SGHNT, CDR2 YYREEE (reference sequence). This CDR3 is 15 amino acids long. V dropped 1 base and J dropped 0 bases, with 11 bases sitting between them. The CDR3 protein is CASSLLGGNSYEQYF. CDR3 coding DNA: TGTGCCAGCAGCTTGTTAGGGGGGAACTCCTACGAGCAGTACTTC.

The chain uses TRBV28 and TRBJ2-3; the D gene is possibly TRBD1 (5 bases). Germline CDR1 and CDR2: MDHEN and SYDVKM. CDR3 length: 13 amino acids. Trimming stripped 2 bases from V and 3 bases from J, with 6 bases between. The CDR3 nucleotides are TGTGCCAGCAGTTTACAGGGAACAGATACGCAGTATTTT. Protein product: CASSLQGTDTQYF.

In its sample, this clone was seen once. This chain connects TRBV15 to TRBJ2-3; the D is unclear. The CDR3 is 14 residues long. V shed 0 bases and J shed 5 bases, with 9 bases lying between them. The germline CDR1 and CDR2 sequences are LNHNV and YYDKDF (reference sequence). CDR3 protein: CATSRDRVGDTQYF. For the CDR3, the DNA is TGTGCCACCAGCAGAGATCGGGTTGGAGATACGCAGTATTTT.

This chain uses TRBV7-9 with TRBJ2-7, with D perhaps TRBD2 (5 bases). The germline V gene encodes CDR1 SEHNR and CDR2 FQNEAQ (reference sequence). The CDR3 spans 14 residues. The ends were cut back, 4 bases at V and 6 bases at J, with 16 bases in the middle. The CDR3 sequence: CASSSSGSLVEQYF. In DNA, the CDR3 is TGTGCCAGCAGCTCCTCGGGATCCCTCGTCGAGCAGTACTTC.

This clone was picked up a small number of times. This chain connects TRBV6-5 to TRBJ2-5; possible D gene TRBD1, 6 bases. With 2 bases removed from V and 3 bases from J, the gap between germline ends came to 7 bases. The CDR3 contains 13 residues. Germline V gene data show CDR1 as MNHEY and CDR2 as SVGAGI. The CDR3 loop reads CASSYRGKETQYF. CDR3 bases: TGTGCCAGCAGTTACAGGGGGAAAGAGACCCAGTACTTC.

CDR3 in DNA: TGCGCCAGCAGCCACCATCCGGGACTAGCGGGGCCGGGCGCCACCGGGGAGCTGTTTTTT. Protein product: CASSHHPGLAGPGATGELFF. This chain connects TRBV4-1 to TRBJ2-2; 13 nucleotides match TRBD2. The J segment lost 4 bases and the V segment lost 3 bases, leaving 14 bases of the junction unmatched. This CDR3 has 20 residues. Per the germline V gene, CDR1 is MGHRA and CDR2 is YSYEKL.

The table lists this clone with a few counts. The V and J genes are TRBV5-4 and TRBJ2-3; TRBD2 aligns across 12 bases. CDR1 is SGHNT, CDR2 YYREEE, per germline (reference sequence). V trimming: 4 bases; J trimming: 4 bases; junction bases outside the gene matches: 4. This CDR3 spans 15 amino acids. The CDR3 coding sequence is TGTGCCAGCAGCAGGACTAGCGGGATCGCAGATACGCAGTATTTT. Translating gives CASSRTSGIADTQYF.

This clone was counted a few times. The chain combines TRBV5-1 with TRBJ2-3; the match to TRBD2 covers 9 bases. Germline V lookup: CDR1 SGHRS, CDR2 YFSETQ. Trimming at V came to 1 base and at J to 2 bases, leaving 5 bases not matched to a gene. The length of the CDR3 is 16 residues. For the CDR3, the DNA is TGCGCCAGCAGCTTGAGGCTAGCGGGGCACACAGATACGCAGTATTTT. It translates to CASSLRLAGHTDTQYF.

The chain links TRBV19 to TRBJ1-5, with D possibly matching TRBD1 (6 bases). Germline loops: CDR1 LNHDA, CDR2 SQIVND (reference sequence). The CDR3 totals 13 residues. Trimming shortened V by 6 bases and J by 5 bases, and 11 bases separated the two germline ends. The CDR3 spells CASRDRSHQPQHF. The CDR3 bases are TGTGCCAGTAGGGACAGAAGTCATCAGCCCCAGCATTTT.